Each of the 26 T cell receptor beta chains below was sequenced from the same sample in a study of shared clonotypes between healthy human individuals. Method: immunoSEQ multiplex PCR; TCRdb's copy keeps in-frame clones and lacks some. Found here are more than 2 million clones, approximately 92% of them singletons; the top ten hold approximately 1.6%. Terminally differentiated effector memory CD45RA+ cells were left out of the naive CD8 fraction, which was CD45RO-negative and positively selected for CCR7. The sample was naive CD8+ T cells from PBMCs. The receptors shown here come from a man between 18 and 29 years old in good health. Some clones in this sample may be carry-over from other donors' samples.

This rearrangement joins TRBV7-2 to TRBJ1-1; no clear D gene. The V and J ends lost 0 bases and 0 bases respectively, with 11 bases between them. The V gene's germline CDR1 is SGHTA and CDR2 FQGNSA. The CDR3 consists of 16 residues. The CDR3 loop reads CASSLASPEMNTEAFF. The CDR3 DNA sequence: TGTGCCAGCAGCTTAGCTAGTCCAGAAATGAACACTGAAGCTTTCTTT.

V gene TRBV5-4 combines with J gene TRBJ1-2; 7 nucleotides agree with TRBD1. The CDR3 totals 13 residues. Germline V gene sequence: CDR1 SGHNT, CDR2 YYREEE (reference sequence). Germline trimming cut 9 bases from V and 2 bases from J; bases unmatched to any gene: 7. DNA for the CDR3: TGTGCCACCCACGACAGGGAAAACTATGGCTACACCTTC. Translated: CATHDRENYGYTF.

J is TRBJ1-1 and V is TRBV15; D is ambiguous. The germline CDR1 and CDR2 sequences are LNHNV and YYDKDF (reference sequence). The V end lost 3 bases, the J end lost 4 bases, and 3 bases lay between the germline ends. The CDR3 runs 11 residues. This chain's CDR3 is CATSRITEAFF. CDR3 nucleotides: TGTGCCACCAGCAGGATCACTGAAGCTTTCTTT.

This clone was observed a single time. The chain employs TRBV6-5 and TRBJ1-2; D remains ambiguous. The CDR3 is 16 residues long. Germline V gene sequence: CDR1 MNHEY, CDR2 SVGAGI. V lost 0 bases and J lost 0, with 11 bases in between. The CDR3 sequence is CASSYSVQSTNYGYTF. CDR3 in DNA: TGTGCCAGCAGTTACTCGGTTCAGTCCACTAACTATGGCTACACCTTC.

The rearrangement links TRBV12-1 to TRBJ1-3; the D call in the table, TRBD1, was not verified against the DNA. TRBV12-1 counts as a pseudogene. The CDR3 is 16 amino acids. Written as DNA, the CDR3 is TGTGCCAGCAGCTCCGGACAGTTCCACTCTGGAAACACCATATATTTT. Encoded protein: CASSSGQFHSGNTIYF.

As concerns this clone: This CDR3 fails to terminate in the conserved phenylalanine or tryptophan, so it likely reflects a read error. Because the CDR3's place on the DNA is in doubt, the DNA is left out and the CDR3 is given as listed by TCRdb. CDR3 protein: CASRAGQSI. V gene TRBV28 combines with J gene TRBJ1-2. The CDR3 is 9 amino acids in total, end residues counted. Germline CDR1 and CDR2: MDHEN and SYDVKM.

This chain uses TRBV30 with TRBJ1-1; maybe TRBD1 (6 bases). Trimming took 0 bases from V and 6 from J, leaving 20 bases between them. There are 16 residues in the CDR3. Germline CDR1 is GTSNPN and CDR2 is SVGIG (reference sequence). The CDR3 region has the DNA TGTGCCTGGAGTGTGAGTGGGGGGCGGAATAGCGCTGAAGCTTTCTTT. Protein sequence: CAWSVSGGRNSAEAFF.

The chain links TRBV6-4 to TRBJ2-7, with TRBD2 matching 10 bases. J was trimmed by 3 bases and V by 4 bases; bases with no gene match: 12. The CDR3 has 17 amino acids. Germline CDR1 reads MRHNA; CDR2 reads SNTAGT. The CDR3 loop reads CASSGRGLASGSYEQYF. Here the CDR3 DNA reads TGTGCCAGCAGTGGTAGGGGGCTTGCTAGCGGGAGCTACGAGCAGTACTTC.

To note about this clone: Distinct nucleotide sequences in the sample also encode this CDR3. V usage is TRBV10-3 and J usage is TRBJ2-7; the D is unclear. CDR3 length: 14 residues. The germline V gene encodes CDR1 ENHRY and CDR2 SYGVKD. V gave up 0 bases and J gave up 1 base, with 7 bases separating them. CDR3 protein: CAISESGLSYEQYF. CDR3 coding DNA: TGTGCCATCAGTGAGTCCGGGTTATCCTACGAGCAGTACTTC.

This clone is a singleton in its sample. The chain has TRBV6-6 and TRBJ2-7; maybe TRBD2 (6 bases). The CDR3 sequence is 15 residues long. Looked up from germline, CDR1 is MNHNY and CDR2 is SVGAGI (reference sequence). Trimming took 6 bases from V and 0 from J, leaving 15 bases between them. The chain's CDR3 is CASRGWRGSSYEQYF. The CDR3 DNA is TGTGCCAGCAGGGGATGGCGGGGTAGCTCCTACGAGCAGTACTTC.

V gene TRBV30 combines with J gene TRBJ2-7; D not certain. The germline V gene has CDR1 GTSNPN and CDR2 SVGIG (reference sequence). The ends were cut back, 4 bases at V and 6 bases at J, with 22 bases in the middle. The CDR3 extends over 15 amino acids. In DNA form, the CDR3 reads TGTGCCTGGACCCTCGGCGCAGGATATCTTCCCGAGCAGTACTTC. This sequence encodes CAWTLGAGYLPEQYF.

This chain connects TRBV11-3 to TRBJ2-3; 7 bases are shared with TRBD2. CDR3 length: 16 amino acids. Losses at the gene ends were 6 bases for V and 6 bases for J; bases not matched to a gene: 15. The germline gives CDR1 SGHNT, CDR2 YENEEA. In nucleotides, the CDR3 is TGTGCCAGCAGTCGGGTCTCGGCGGGAGAAGGTGATACGCAGTATTTT. It is translated as CASSRVSAGEGDTQYF.

The chain links TRBV4-3 to TRBJ2-2, with unresolved D. The CDR3 has 16 amino acids. V dropped 4 bases and J dropped 0 bases, with 12 bases sitting between them. Germline V lookup: CDR1 LGHNA, CDR2 YSLEER. In DNA form, the CDR3 reads TGCGCCAGCAGCCCGCTTTACTCGGCGAACACCGGGGAGCTGTTTTTT. It codes for CASSPLYSANTGELFF.

This chain connects TRBV7-6 to TRBJ2-7; D remains ambiguous. This CDR3 has 15 residues. The germline V and J ends were trimmed by 1 base and 5 bases, with 15 bases remaining between them. Per germline, CDR1 SGHVS and CDR2 FNYEAQ. Here the CDR3 reads CASSLGSSIIHEQYF. The CDR3 DNA reads TGTGCCAGCAGCTTAGGGAGTAGTATCATCCACGAGCAGTACTTC.

This chain connects TRBV5-5 to TRBJ1-1; 8 bases align to TRBD1. The CDR3 extends over 13 amino acids. J was trimmed by 2 bases and V by 7 bases; bases with no gene match: 4. Germline CDR1 is SGHKS and CDR2 is YYEKEE (reference sequence). CDR3 in DNA: TGTGCCAGCCGGACAGGGTATAACACTGAAGCTTTCTTT. The encoded protein is CASRTGYNTEAFF.

The gene calls are TRBV7-9 and TRBJ2-4; D gene unclear. The CDR3 is 14 residues long. The V end was cut by 1 base, the J end by 6 bases, with 10 bases between. CDR1 and CDR2 (germline): SEHNR, FQNEAQ (reference sequence). The CDR3 DNA follows: TGTGCCAGCAGCTTAGGGTGGCAGGTAAACATTCAGTACTTC. It specifies CASSLGWQVNIQYF.

The chain has TRBV6-1 and TRBJ1-5, with 7 bases lining up with TRBD1. Germline V lookup: CDR1 MNHNS, CDR2 SASEGT. The CDR3 has 17 amino acids. V gave up 4 bases and J gave up 1 base; unmatched junction bases: 10. CDR3 region: CASSVKPSDRSNQPQHF. The CDR3 bases are TGTGCCAGCAGTGTGAAACCTTCGGACAGGAGCAATCAGCCCCAGCATTTT.

The chain carries TRBV7-2 and TRBJ2-7; 8 bases line up with TRBD2. Germline CDR1 is SGHTA and CDR2 is FQGNSA. V trimming: 5 bases; J trimming: 5 bases; junction bases outside the gene matches: 14. This CDR3 is built from 16 residues. The CDR3 sequence is CASSPTWREAPNEQYF. DNA of the CDR3: TGTGCCAGCAGCCCTACATGGCGGGAGGCCCCCAACGAGCAGTACTTC.

Note on this clone: Other DNA sequences in the sample encode the same CDR3. CDR3 nucleotides: TGCGCCAGCAGCCAAGAAGGAGACAGGGGGGGCTACGAGCAGTACTTC. The encoded protein is CASSQEGDRGGYEQYF. V gene TRBV4-1 combines with J gene TRBJ2-7; 9 bases map to TRBD1. The CDR3 sequence is 16 residues long. The V gene's germline CDR1 is MGHRA and CDR2 YSYEKL. The trim removed 0 bases at V and 3 bases at J, leaving 6 bases unmatched.

This clone was seen just once. The same CDR3 can be traced to other DNA sequences in this sample. This rearrangement joins TRBV28 to TRBJ2-1; no firm D call. The germline gives CDR1 MDHEN, CDR2 SYDVKM. The CDR3 is 13 amino acids. V dropped 6 bases and J dropped 1 base, with 7 bases sitting between them. CDR3 sequence reads: CASRGISYNEQFF. The CDR3 coding sequence is TGTGCCAGCAGGGGGATTTCCTACAATGAGCAGTTCTTC.

The V call is TRBV7-2, the J call TRBJ1-1; D uncertain. V lost 4 bases and J 0 bases, leaving 12 bases between the germline ends. This CDR3 comprises 15 residues. Germline CDR1 SGHTA, CDR2 FQGNSA. This CDR3 reads CASSYETELNTEAFF. DNA of the CDR3: TGTGCCAGCAGCTATGAAACAGAGCTGAACACTGAAGCTTTCTTT.

The chain has TRBV10-3 and TRBJ2-7; maybe TRBD1 (6 bases). V lost 4 bases and J 2 bases, leaving 21 bases between the germline ends. The CDR3 consists of 17 residues. Germline V gives CDR1 ENHRY, CDR2 SYGVKD. The CDR3 bases are TGTGCCATCAGTGGACCGACCGGGACACGGGTCACCTACGAGCAGTACTTC. Translated: CAISGPTGTRVTYEQYF.

The V gene is TRBV4-3, the J gene TRBJ2-3, with 11 bases that match TRBD2. The CDR3 sequence is 17 residues long. The germline gives CDR1 LGHNA, CDR2 YSLEER. With V trimmed by 4 bases and J by 2 bases, 8 bases remained unmatched. The CDR3: CASSPIRLAGPTDTQYF. CDR3 DNA sequence: TGCGCCAGCAGCCCCATACGACTAGCGGGGCCCACAGATACGCAGTATTTT.

V gene TRBV7-6 combines with J gene TRBJ2-7, with D possibly being TRBD2 (6 bases). V was trimmed by 2 bases and J by 6 bases, leaving 14 bases between them. Germline assignment: CDR1 SGHVS and CDR2 FNYEAQ. The CDR3 contains 14 residues. CDR3 DNA: TGTGCCAGCAGCTTAATGGAGGGCTCCGGCGAGCAGTACTTC. It yields the protein CASSLMEGSGEQYF.

The chain employs TRBV19 and TRBJ2-1; 7 positions agree with TRBD2. This CDR3 is 12 amino acids long. Trimming removed 7 bases from V and 9 bases from J; junction bases left unmatched: 6. Germline V gives CDR1 LNHDA, CDR2 SQIVND (reference sequence). CDR3 amino acids: CASKFPGGEQFF. The CDR3 coding sequence is TGTGCCAGTAAGTTCCCGGGGGGTGAGCAGTTCTTC.

The V call is TRBV11-2, the J call TRBJ2-7, with a possible D match to TRBD1 (5 bases). Germline CDR1 is SGHAT and CDR2 is FQNNGV. V lost 6 bases to trimming and J lost 7 bases, with 13 bases between them. The CDR3 totals 12 residues. CDR3 bases: TGTGCCAGCAGGACAGTGGAGAAGGAGCAGTACTTC. Translated, it gives CASRTVEKEQYF.